The 31 T cell receptor beta chains in this list originate from one sample, sequenced in a study of cytomegalovirus exposure and HLA in healthy donors. The PCR employed 60 Vbeta primers together with 13 Jbeta primers. TCRdb keeps only in-frame clones here, not all; method: immunoSEQ multiplex PCR. The sample includes about 170,000 clones, approximately 88% of them seen just once. Sequencing was done on a sample of PBMCs. These receptors were taken from a boy aged 2 to 10 in good health and CMV-seronegative.

The rearrangement links TRBV7-3 to TRBJ2-2; unclear D gene. The V and J ends lost 0 bases and 4 bases respectively, with 6 bases between them. The CDR3 length is 14 residues. Germline loops: CDR1 SGHTA, CDR2 FQGTGA. The CDR3 sequence is CASSLTPSTGELFF. The CDR3 coding sequence is TGTGCCAGCAGCTTAACCCCGAGCACCGGGGAGCTGTTTTTT.

The V and J genes are TRBV6-5 and TRBJ1-1; 10 nucleotides agree with TRBD1. The CDR3 length is 14 residues. Germline V gene data show CDR1 as MNHEY and CDR2 as SVGAGI. J gave up 3 bases and V 7 bases, and 5 bases lay outside the gene matches. The CDR3: CASIKDRGDTEAFF. The CDR3 region has the DNA TGTGCCAGCATTAAGGACAGGGGGGACACTGAAGCTTTCTTT.

The chain combines TRBV6-1 with TRBJ1-2; 7 positions match TRBD1. The junction had 12 bases not matched to a gene; V was cut back by 8 bases and J by 6 bases. There are 14 residues in the CDR3. Germline V gene data show CDR1 as MNHNS and CDR2 as SASEGT. The CDR3 sequence is CASSTGWSDHGYTF. The CDR3 DNA is TGTGCCAGCTCGACAGGGTGGTCTGATCATGGCTACACCTTC.

This clone was seen once. The CDR3 region is CASTGLSGNTIYF. CDR3 DNA sequence: TGTGCCAGCACAGGTCTTTCTGGAAACACCATATATTTT. The chain recombines TRBV14 with TRBJ1-3; D ambiguous. This CDR3 has 13 amino acids. V gave up 7 bases and J gave up 1 base, with 8 bases separating them. CDR1 SGHDN and CDR2 FVKESK come from the germline V gene.

The genes are TRBV7-2 and TRBJ1-2; D is possibly TRBD1 (6 bases). Germline CDR1 and CDR2: SGHTA and FQGNSA. CDR3 length: 17 amino acids. Trimming left V 3 bases short and J 4 bases short, with 21 bases between. DNA for the CDR3: TGTGCCAGCAGCTTGAATCTGGCAGGGGCAAAAGTCTATGGCTACACCTTC. Its translation: CASSLNLAGAKVYGYTF.

The chain combines TRBV7-9 with TRBJ1-2; D gene unclear. The V gene's germline CDR1 is SEHNR and CDR2 FQNEAQ (reference sequence). This CDR3 has 15 residues. Trimming cost V 2 bases and J 2 bases, with 12 bases left between them. The DNA of the CDR3 is TGTGCCAGCAGCTTACTAGATCAGTTAAACTATGGCTACACCTTC. Translated: CASSLLDQLNYGYTF.

The chain combines TRBV30 with TRBJ1-1; no definite D call. Trimming removed 1 base at V and 0 bases at J, with 3 bases between. CDR1 and CDR2 from the germline V gene are GTSNPN and SVGIG (reference sequence). There are 12 residues in the CDR3. CDR3 sequence: CAWSGMNTEAFF. The CDR3 nucleotides read TGTGCCTGGAGTGGTATGAACACTGAAGCTTTCTTT.

There are a few counts of this clone. J is TRBJ2-4 and V is TRBV21-1; the table's D call, TRBD1, has no DNA check behind it. TRBV21-1 is tagged as a pseudogene. This CDR3 has 17 amino acids. CDR3 nucleotides: TGTGCCAGCAGCAACCCCTTCCGGGACAGGGCAGCGGACATTCAGTACTTC. Translating gives CASSNPFRDRAADIQYF.

The chain has TRBV7-9 and TRBJ1-6, with TRBD1 matching over 7 bases. Per germline, CDR1 SEHNR and CDR2 FQNEAQ (reference sequence). The CDR3 loop spans 16 amino acids. The junction had 11 bases not matched to a gene; V was cut back by 5 bases and J by 7 bases. The CDR3 is CASSLYRQGENSPLHF. CDR3 nucleotide sequence: TGTGCCAGCAGCCTATATCGACAGGGAGAGAATTCACCCCTCCACTTT.

This clone was seen only a few times. The V gene is TRBV5-1, the J gene TRBJ2-5; TRBD1 agrees at 7 bases. The DNA matches TRBJ2-7 better at its end, which makes the J call doubtful. The CDR3 loop spans 16 amino acids. Per the germline V gene, CDR1 is SGHRS and CDR2 is YFSETQ. The CDR3 nucleotides are TGCGCCAGCAGCTTGGCCTCGGGACAGCTTTCCTACGAGCAGTACTTC. It is translated as CASSLASGQLSYEQYF.

The V gene is TRBV12-1, the J gene TRBJ2-2; the table's D gene call, TRBD1, was not cross checked with the DNA. TRBV12-1 is listed as a pseudogene. CDR3 length: 14 amino acids. The CDR3 region has the DNA TGTGCCAGCGGGAAGGGGATGAACACCGGGGAGCTGTTTTTT. It specifies CASGKGMNTGELFF.

The sample holds a few counts of this clone. The chain employs TRBV9 and TRBJ2-5, with D perhaps matching TRBD1 (5 bases). Trimming took off 4 bases at V and 1 base at J, with 14 bases between the two ends. The germline gives CDR1 SGDLS, CDR2 YYNGEE. The CDR3 is made up of 15 amino acids. The CDR3 reads CASSRRGSSQETQYF. The CDR3 DNA is TGTGCCAGCAGCCGTAGGGGCAGTTCCCAAGAGACCCAGTACTTC.

The chain has TRBV5-1 and TRBJ1-4, with 7 bases matching TRBD1. CDR3 size: 17 residues. The V segment lost 4 bases and the J segment 2 bases; nucleotides outside the gene matches: 11. CDR1 is SGHRS and CDR2 is YFSETQ in the germline V gene. This CDR3 is CASSEGQYRATNEKLFF. CDR3 nucleotide sequence: TGCGCCAGCAGCGAGGGACAGTACAGAGCTACTAATGAAAAACTGTTTTTT. Filled out from reference TRBV5-1 and TRBJ1-4, the complete variable domain reads KAGVTQTPRYLIKTRGQQVTLSCSPISGHRSVSWYQQTPGQGLQFLFEYFSETQRNKGNFPGRFSGRQFSNSRSEMNVSTLELGDSALYLCASSEGQYRATNEKLFFGSGTQLSVL.

The rearrangement uses TRBV7-3 and TRBJ2-5; maybe TRBD2 (6 bases). Germline V gene sequence: CDR1 SGHTA, CDR2 FQGTGA. The V end was cut by 0 bases, the J end by 10 bases, with 18 bases between. This CDR3 region has 15 residues. Here the CDR3 reads CASSLTGGLQGVQYF. In DNA, the CDR3 is TGTGCCAGCAGCTTAACGGGGGGTTTACAAGGGGTCCAGTACTTC.

Comments on this clone: At one end the junction does not follow the germline gene, possibly because of a read error. This rearrangement joins TRBV11-2 to TRBJ1-2; tentatively, D is TRBD1 (6 bases). The germline V gene encodes CDR1 SGHAT and CDR2 FQNNGV. The CDR3 length is 14 residues. CDR3 bases: TGTGCCAGCAGCTTATTGGGGGGGGCGGCACCCCTGTCCTTC. This gives the protein CASSLLGGAAPLSF.

The V gene is TRBV6-1, the J gene TRBJ1-5; a weak D match, TRBD1 (6 bases). In germline, CDR1 is MNHNS, CDR2 SASEGT. The CDR3 spans 15 residues. V was cut by 6 bases and J by 0 bases, with 12 bases left in between. The CDR3 region is CASRRSGDSNQPQHF. The CDR3 DNA reads TGTGCCAGCAGGAGGTCAGGGGATAGCAATCAGCCCCAGCATTTT.

This clone was observed a single time. The chain has TRBV6-5 and TRBJ1-5; 8 nucleotides align to TRBD1. Germline loops: CDR1 MNHEY, CDR2 SVGAGI. With V trimmed by 8 bases and J by 2 bases, 5 bases remained unmatched. The CDR3 runs to 14 residues. The CDR3 loop is CASRQGFGNQPQHF. In nucleotides, the CDR3 is TGTGCCAGCCGACAGGGGTTTGGCAATCAGCCCCAGCATTTT.

The table lists this clone with a count of one. The junction and the germline gene differ at one end; a read error may be behind it. The chain joins TRBV27 to TRBJ1-5; the D is unclear. The CDR3 totals 17 residues. Germline-derived CDR1 and CDR2 are MNHEY and SMNVEV (reference sequence). Here the CDR3 reads CAGSLTGPDYSNQPQHF. The CDR3 nucleotides are TGTGCCGGCAGTTTAACTGGGCCAGACTATAGCAATCAGCCCCAGCATTTT.

The chain carries TRBV10-3 and TRBJ2-2; D may be TRBD2 (7 bases). Germline lookup yields CDR1 ENHRY and CDR2 SYGVKD. The CDR3 consists of 15 residues. Between the trimmed V and J ends, which lost 6 bases and 4 bases, there was a span of 15 bases. CDR3 sequence reads: CAISPRGAGTGELFF. CDR3 in DNA: TGTGCCATCAGCCCCCGGGGGGCGGGCACCGGGGAGCTGTTTTTT.

The chain joins TRBV5-5 to TRBJ2-7, with D possibly matching TRBD1 (6 bases). The CDR3 sequence is 15 residues long. Deletions cut 0 bases from V and 0 bases from J, with 10 bases between. The germline V gene encodes CDR1 SGHKS and CDR2 YYEKEE (reference sequence). CDR3 nucleotides: TGTGCCAGCAGCTTGGTAGAAGGGGGCTCCTACGAGCAGTACGTC. Translated: CASSLVEGGSYEQYV.

The rearrangement uses TRBV6-5 and TRBJ1-4; 7 bases are a match to TRBD1. Trimming cost V 0 bases and J 7 bases; bases outside gene matches: 5. Germline loops: CDR1 MNHEY, CDR2 SVGAGI. CDR3 size: 15 residues. CDR3 sequence reads: CASSYSPRGVEKLFF. DNA for the CDR3: TGTGCCAGCAGTTACTCTCCCAGGGGGGTTGAAAAACTGTTTTTT.

The V and J genes are TRBV7-2 and TRBJ1-1; perhaps TRBD1 as D (6 bases). Trimming removed 5 bases from V and 1 base from J, with 11 bases in between. The CDR3 has 14 amino acids. Germline V gene data show CDR1 as SGHTA and CDR2 as FQGNSA. The CDR3 nucleotides are TGTGCCAGCAGCCAGGGACACCAGAACACTGAAGCTTTCTTT. Translating gives CASSQGHQNTEAFF.

V gene TRBV19 combines with J gene TRBJ1-4; D possibly corresponds to TRBD1 (5 bases). Trimming stripped 3 bases from V and 8 bases from J, with 10 bases between. This CDR3 is built from 13 residues. Germline CDR1 and CDR2: LNHDA and SQIVND (reference sequence). In DNA form, the CDR3 reads TGTGCCAGTAGTATGCAGGGTGGCGAAAAACTGTTTTTT. Translating gives CASSMQGGEKLFF.

V usage is TRBV4-3 and J usage is TRBJ1-1, with D perhaps TRBD1 (6 bases). Trimming shortened V by 2 bases and J by 4 bases, and 11 bases separated the two germline ends. The germline V gene has CDR1 LGHNA and CDR2 YSLEER. The CDR3 has 14 residues. The CDR3, as DNA: TGCGCCAGCAGCCAACAGGGGTTTGGCACTGAAGCTTTCTTT. It yields the protein CASSQQGFGTEAFF.

This chain links TRBV2 with TRBJ2-2; D might be TRBD2 (6 bases). Germline lookup yields CDR1 SNHLY and CDR2 FYNNEI. The CDR3 contains 14 residues. Trimming cost V 4 bases and J 5 bases, with 11 bases left between them. The CDR3 region has the DNA TGTGCCAGCAGTGTGTTAGGAGGGACCGGGGAGCTGTTTTTT. This codes for CASSVLGGTGELFF.

The chain recombines TRBV5-1 with TRBJ2-5; possible D gene TRBD2, 5 bases. V gave up 5 bases and J gave up 4 bases, with 9 bases separating them. CDR1 is SGHRS, CDR2 YFSETQ, per germline. This CDR3 has 12 amino acids. The CDR3 DNA reads TGCGCCAGCAGGTCGGACTCAGAGACCCAGTACTTC. Translated, it gives CASRSDSETQYF.

The J gene is TRBJ2-6, the V gene TRBV7-3, with 9 bases lining up with TRBD2. The ends lost 0 bases at V and 0 bases at J; junction bases unmatched: 6. Germline CDR1 reads SGHTA; CDR2 reads FQGTGA. This CDR3 region has 19 residues. CDR3 nucleotide sequence: TGTGCCAGCAGCTTAACAGGGGCGGGAGGGGGCTCTGGGGCCAACGTCCTGACTTTC. Its protein product is CASSLTGAGGGSGANVLTF.

This clone appeared a single time. This sequence joins TRBV6-5 and TRBJ2-2, with D possibly being TRBD2 (7 bases). The germline CDR1 and CDR2 sequences are MNHEY and SVGAGI. The CDR3 spans 15 residues. V lost 5 bases, J lost 3 bases, and 13 bases lay in between. CDR3 region: CASSRGGPDTGELFF. DNA of the CDR3: TGTGCCAGCAGTAGGGGGGGGCCAGACACCGGGGAGCTGTTTTTT.

The chain couples TRBV10-3 to TRBJ2-3; 10 positions match TRBD2. The germline V gene has CDR1 ENHRY and CDR2 SYGVKD. The CDR3 is 18 amino acids. V was pared by 0 bases and J by 8 bases, with 14 bases of the junction left unmatched. The CDR3 spells CAISESGTGTSVLGTQYF. The CDR3, as DNA: TGTGCCATCAGTGAGTCGGGGACCGGGACTAGCGTCTTAGGTACGCAGTATTTT.

The rearrangement joins TRBV5-5 to TRBJ2-7; tentatively, D is TRBD1 (6 bases). Looked up from germline, CDR1 is SGHKS and CDR2 is YYEKEE (reference sequence). V shed 4 bases and J shed 4 bases, with 18 bases lying between them. The CDR3 has 15 residues. Here the CDR3 DNA reads TGTGCCAGCAGCCCAGGGGAAGTCCAGTATTACGAGCAGTACTTC. This codes for CASSPGEVQYYEQYF.

The rearrangement joins TRBV13 to TRBJ2-1, with 16 bases aligning to TRBD2. V was clipped by 3 bases and J by 10 bases; unmatched bases: 9. Germline V gene lookup returns CDR1 PRHDT and CDR2 FYEKMQ (reference sequence). The CDR3 contains 17 residues. The CDR3: CASSFPTPGLAGGEQFF. CDR3 DNA sequence: TGTGCCAGCAGCTTCCCAACTCCGGGACTAGCGGGAGGGGAGCAGTTCTTC.